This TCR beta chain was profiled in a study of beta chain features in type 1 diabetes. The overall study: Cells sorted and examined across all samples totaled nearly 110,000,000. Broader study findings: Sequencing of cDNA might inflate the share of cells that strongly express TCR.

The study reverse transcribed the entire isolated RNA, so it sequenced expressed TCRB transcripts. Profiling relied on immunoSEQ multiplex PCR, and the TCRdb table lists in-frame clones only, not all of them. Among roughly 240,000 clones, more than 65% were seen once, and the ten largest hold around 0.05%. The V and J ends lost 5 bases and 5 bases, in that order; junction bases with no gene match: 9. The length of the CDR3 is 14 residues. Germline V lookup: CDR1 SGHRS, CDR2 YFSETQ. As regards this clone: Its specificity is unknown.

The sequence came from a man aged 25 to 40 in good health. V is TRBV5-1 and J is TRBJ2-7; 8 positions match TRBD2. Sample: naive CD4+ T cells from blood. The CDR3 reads CASSPRAGVDEQYF. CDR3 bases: TGCGCCAGCAGTCCTAGAGCGGGGGTTGACGAGCAGTACTTC.